A selection of T cell receptor beta chains follows, all from one sample in a study of cytomegalovirus exposure and HLA in healthy donors. Generated by immunoSEQ multiplex PCR, the TCRdb table keeps only in-frame clones and is missing some. This table holds more than 140,000 clones, about three fifths found once. Specimen: PBMCs. Receptors were obtained from a woman aged 25 to 39 in good health and CMV-seropositive. The CDR3 runs from the conserved cysteine through the conserved F or W. D genes are given only for firm matches. Clone size is stated in some rows and not others, as once, few, many or a class when expanded.

d_gene	v_gene	abundance	j_gene	CDR3aa	CDR3nt
TRBD1	TRBV19	NA	TRBJ2-7	CASSPGQGYSYEQYF	TGTGCCAGTAGTCCGGGACAGGGGTACTCCTACGAGCAGTACTTC
NA	TRBV7-2	NA	TRBJ1-2	CASSPGQTNYGYTF	TGTGCCAGCAGCCCTGGACAGACCAACTATGGCTACACCTTC
TRBD1	TRBV7-8	NA	TRBJ2-1	CASSPRQGYYNEQFF	TGTGCCAGCAGCCCGAGACAGGGATACTACAATGAGCAGTTCTTC
TRBD1	TRBV15	NA	TRBJ2-7	CATSRDRGYEQYF	TGTGCCACCAGCAGAGACAGGGGGTACGAGCAGTACTTC
TRBD1	TRBV29-1	NA	TRBJ2-5	CSVVGTVDFQETQYF	TGCAGCGTCGTCGGGACAGTCGACTTCCAAGAGACCCAGTACTTC
TRBD2	TRBV27	NA	TRBJ2-2	CASSPRGAGVSTGELFF	TGTGCCAGCAGCCCTCGAGGAGCGGGAGTTAGTACCGGGGAGCTGTTTTTT
NA	TRBV6-6	NA	TRBJ2-7	CASSYSARGSYEQYF	TGTGCCAGCAGTTACTCTGCCAGGGGATCCTACGAGCAGTACTTC
NA	TRBV6-1	NA	TRBJ1-2	CASREHQVNYGYTF	TGTGCCAGCAGGGAACACCAGGTTAACTATGGCTACACCTTC
NA	TRBV5-4	NA	TRBJ2-2	CASSPRLNLGTNTGELFF	TGTGCCAGCAGCCCCAGACTAAACTTAGGAACGAACACCGGGGAGCTGTTTTTT
NA	TRBV7-8	few	TRBJ1-4	CASSLGGVNEKLFF	TGTGCCAGCAGCTTAGGGGGGGTGAATGAAAAACTGTTTTTT